Below, 8 T cell receptor beta chains from the same sample are listed, as sequenced in a study of blood T cells in healthy people across ages. Alongside a J-beta primer mix, a sample-barcoded 5' primer served in a second PCR lasting roughly 6 to 11 cycles. One entry per CDR3 protein, called by TCRdb with MiXCR from the 5' RACE reads. Here the sample spans approximately 1.5 million distinct CDR3 sequences, roughly 32% being singletons. The sequenced sample was blood. The receptors were gathered from a woman in her 30s in good health.

CDR3 DNA sequence: TGTGCCAGCAGCGTAGGTAGGGGCGGGGGGATCACAGATACGCAGTATTTT. Its protein is CASSVGRGGGITDTQYF. The chain couples TRBV9 to TRBJ2-3; 8 nucleotides agree with TRBD2. This CDR3 is 17 amino acids long. V was pared by 0 bases and J by 2 bases, with 8 bases of the junction left unmatched. Germline loops: CDR1 SGDLS, CDR2 YYNGEE.

This clonotype was found many times. The chain employs TRBV10-1 and TRBJ2-5; D is unclear. This CDR3 region has 13 residues. Trimming removed 8 bases from V and 5 bases from J, with 15 bases in between. Germline-derived CDR1 and CDR2 are WNHNN and SYGVQD (reference sequence). The CDR3 DNA is TGCGCCAGCCGGCCTGTGGGATGGGAGACCCAGTACTTC. Translating gives CASRPVGWETQYF.

This clonotype has a count of ten or more. The chain is built from TRBV27 and TRBJ2-7; D is uncertain. Germline CDR1 is MNHEY and CDR2 is SMNVEV (reference sequence). There are 13 residues in the CDR3. Trimming took 3 bases from V and 0 from J, leaving 6 bases between them. DNA of the CDR3: TGTGCCAGCAGTTTGCAGGTCTCCTACGAGCAGTACTTC. Its protein is CASSLQVSYEQYF.

The chain uses TRBV10-3 and TRBJ1-2; the match to TRBD1 covers 7 bases. The germline gives CDR1 ENHRY, CDR2 SYGVKD. The CDR3 consists of 14 residues. J lost 6 bases, V lost 7 bases, and 11 bases had no gene match. The CDR3 sequence: CAITQDRAVNGYTF. The CDR3 DNA sequence: TGTGCCATCACCCAAGACAGGGCGGTGAATGGCTACACCTTC.

The chain uses TRBV9 and TRBJ2-3; no clear D. The CDR3 covers 12 residues. CDR1 and CDR2 from the germline V gene are SGDLS and YYNGEE. V lost 0 bases and J 12 bases, leaving 11 bases between the germline ends. The chain's CDR3 is CASSVEGTHQYF. In DNA, the CDR3 is TGTGCCAGCAGCGTAGAGGGTACACACCAGTATTTT.

This clonotype was detected a few times. This chain joins TRBV7-2 and TRBJ1-6; 7 bases fit TRBD1. V shed 2 bases, J shed 6 bases, and the junction held 4 bases outside the gene matches. CDR3 length: 15 amino acids. Germline V gene lookup returns CDR1 SGHTA and CDR2 FQGNSA. The CDR3 nucleotides are TGTGCCAGCAGCTTACGAACAGGGGCTAATTCACCCCTCCACTTT. This codes for CASSLRTGANSPLHF.

This clonotype was detected a few times. The chain has TRBV4-1 and TRBJ1-4, with D unresolved. Looked up from germline, CDR1 is MGHRA and CDR2 is YSYEKL. Trimming cost V 1 base and J 3 bases, with 9 bases left between them. There are 15 residues in the CDR3. For the CDR3, the DNA is TGCGCCAGCAGCCAAGCCCTGATATCTAATGAAAAACTGTTTTTT. It codes for CASSQALISNEKLFF.

This chain joins TRBV7-9 and TRBJ2-7; TRBD1 matches 9 bases. From germline, CDR1 is SEHNR and CDR2 FQNEAQ (reference sequence). The V segment lost 8 bases and the J segment 2 bases; nucleotides outside the gene matches: 10. This CDR3 has 15 residues. The CDR3 coding sequence is TGTGCCAGCGTTCCGGGACAGGGTTTGACCTACGAGCAGTACTTC. The encoded protein is CASVPGQGLTYEQYF.